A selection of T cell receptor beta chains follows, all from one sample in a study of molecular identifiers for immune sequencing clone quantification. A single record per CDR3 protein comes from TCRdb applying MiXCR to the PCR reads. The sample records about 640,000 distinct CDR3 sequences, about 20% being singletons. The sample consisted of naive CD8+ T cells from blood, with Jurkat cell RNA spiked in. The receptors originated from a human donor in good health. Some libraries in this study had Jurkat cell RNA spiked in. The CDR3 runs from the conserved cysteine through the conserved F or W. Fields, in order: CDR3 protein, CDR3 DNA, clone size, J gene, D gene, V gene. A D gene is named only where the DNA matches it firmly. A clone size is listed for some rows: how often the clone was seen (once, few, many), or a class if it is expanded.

CSARPARLAQNEQFF | TGCAGTGCTAGGCCCGCGAGACTAGCGCAGAATGAGCAGTTCTTC | many | TRBJ2-1 | TRBD2 | TRBV20-1
CASSYRTNAYEQYF | TGTGCCAGCAGCTACCGGACAAATGCCTACGAGCAGTACTTC | many | TRBJ2-7 | - | TRBV6-2/TRBV6-3
CASSQGTGKDYGYTF | TGCGCCAGCAGCCAAGGGACAGGGAAGGACTATGGCTACACCTTC | many | TRBJ1-2 | TRBD1 | TRBV4-3
CAIADREAKNIQYF | TGTGCCATCGCAGACCGGGAGGCCAAAAACATTCAGTACTTC | many | TRBJ2-4 | - | TRBV10-3
CASSHEAPAGLEWDEQFF | TGCGCCAGCAGCCATGAGGCTCCTGCCGGCCTGGAGTGGGATGAGCAGTTCTTC | few | TRBJ2-1 | - | TRBV4-3
CSALFSQETQYF | TGCAGTGCTCTATTCTCGCAAGAGACCCAGTACTTC | - | TRBJ2-5 | - | TRBV20-1
CASSFPSGGARTGELFF | TGTGCCAGCAGCTTCCCTAGCGGGGGGGCCCGGACCGGGGAGCTGTTTTTT | many | TRBJ2-2 | TRBD2 | TRBV13
CASSQDGGVPEKLFF | TGCGCCAGCAGCCAAGATGGCGGAGTCCCGGAAAAACTGTTTTTT | many | TRBJ1-4 | - | TRBV4-3
CASSQEDSLSSYEQYF | TGCGCCAGCAGCCAAGAGGACTCTCTCTCCTCCTACGAGCAGTACTTC | many | TRBJ2-7 | - | TRBV4-3
CSARNPLTGYEQYF | TGCAGTGCTAGAAACCCGTTGACAGGGTACGAGCAGTACTTC | many | TRBJ2-7 | TRBD1 | TRBV20-1
CSGMEGANSWNTEAFF | TGCAGTGGGATGGAGGGGGCTAATTCATGGAACACTGAAGCTTTCTTT | - | TRBJ1-1 | TRBD1 | TRBV20-1
CASSLMQGREEKLFF | TGTGCCAGCAGCTTAATGCAGGGGAGAGAGGAAAAACTGTTTTTT | many | TRBJ1-4 | - | TRBV7-6
CASMPPGASGYTF | TGTGCCAGCATGCCTCCCGGGGCTAGCGGCTACACCTTC | many | TRBJ1-2 | - | TRBV12-3/TRBV12-4
CGGGSLNTEAFF | TGTGGGGGGGGGAGCTTGAACACTGAAGCTTTCTTT | - | TRBJ1-1 | - | TRBV30
CASSFRFGTDTQYF | TGTGCCAGCAGCTTTAGGTTTGGCACAGATACGCAGTATTTT | few | TRBJ2-3 | - | TRBV11-2
CASSQGLNNEQFF | TGCGCCAGCAGCCAAGGACTTAACAATGAGCAGTTCTTC | many | TRBJ2-1 | - | TRBV4-1
CSAPSLWGQGFHEQYF | TGCAGTGCTCCTTCCTTATGGGGACAGGGGTTCCACGAGCAGTACTTC | many | TRBJ2-7 | TRBD1 | TRBV20-1
CASSTRDSPEQFF | TGTGCTAGCAGCACCCGGGACTCCCCTGAGCAGTTCTTC | - | TRBJ2-1 | - | TRBV7-7
CASSYRGQSSYEQYF | TGTGCCAGCAGCTACAGGGGCCAGAGCTCCTACGAGCAGTACTTC | many | TRBJ2-7 | TRBD1 | TRBV28
CASSQTTGGTFRGEKLFF | TGTGCCAGCAGTCAAACGACAGGGGGGACCTTTCGGGGTGAAAAACTGTTTTTT | - | TRBJ1-4 | TRBD1 | TRBV6-5
CASHKGPNNEQYF | TGTGCCAGCCACAAGGGACCTAATAACGAGCAGTACTTC | few | TRBJ2-7 | - | TRBV19
CASGGNTIYF | TGCGCCAGCGGAGGAAACACCATATATTTT | many | TRBJ1-3 | - | TRBV10-2
CATSDSTGLAYEQYF | TGTGCCACCAGTGATTCCACGGGACTCGCCTACGAGCAGTACTTC | - | TRBJ2-7 | - | TRBV24-1
CASRDGAQPQHF | TGTGCCAGCAGGGATGGGGCCCAGCCCCAGCATTTT | many | TRBJ1-5 | - | TRBV28
CATSRVEDRPWDYEQYF | TGTGCCACCAGCAGAGTTGAGGACAGGCCGTGGGACTACGAGCAGTACTTC | many | TRBJ2-7 | TRBD1 | TRBV15
CASSLGRQYEQYF | TGTGCCAGCAGCTTAGGACGGCAGTACGAGCAGTACTTC | many | TRBJ2-7 | - | TRBV11-2
CSARGPGGSYEQYF | TGCAGTGCTAGAGGTCCGGGGGGCTCCTACGAGCAGTACTTC | many | TRBJ2-7 | TRBD2 | TRBV20-1
CASSAGLPTGELFF | TGTGCCAGCAGCGCAGGACTACCCACCGGGGAGCTGTTTTTT | many | TRBJ2-2 | - | TRBV5-6
CASRDFQTGELFF | TGTGCCAGCAGGGACTTTCAAACCGGGGAGCTGTTTTTT | - | TRBJ2-2 | - | TRBV28
CASSQDLAHSTDTQYF | TGCGCCAGCAGCCAAGATCTAGCTCACAGCACAGATACGCAGTATTTT | many | TRBJ2-3 | - | TRBV4-3
CASSPLGLADAANTGELFF | TGTGCCAGCAGCCCTCTTGGTCTAGCGGACGCCGCCAACACCGGGGAGCTGTTTTTT | - | TRBJ2-2 | TRBD2 | TRBV3-1
CSVEDGRTHTDTQYF | TGCAGCGTTGAAGACGGGCGGACCCACACAGATACGCAGTATTTT | many | TRBJ2-3 | - | TRBV29-1
CATSRDTGTEAFF | TGTGCCACCAGCAGAGATACAGGGACTGAAGCTTTCTTT | - | TRBJ1-1 | - | TRBV15
CASSLAGVDTYGYTF | TGTGCCAGCAGCTTAGCAGGGGTCGATACTTATGGCTACACCTTC | many | TRBJ1-2 | - | TRBV7-9
CASRIREAYGYTF | TGTGCCAGCAGGATCCGGGAAGCCTATGGCTACACCTTC | many | TRBJ1-2 | - | TRBV7-2
CASSYLGVNTEAFF | TGTGCCAGCAGTTACTTAGGGGTCAACACTGAAGCTTTCTTT | many | TRBJ1-1 | - | TRBV6-5
CASSYTAGGAETQYF | TGTGCCAGCAGCTATACGGCCGGAGGGGCAGAGACCCAGTACTTC | few | TRBJ2-5 | - | TRBV11-2
CASSFYPPETNEKLFF | TGTGCCAGCAGTTTCTACCCCCCTGAGACCAATGAAAAACTGTTTTTT | many | TRBJ1-4 | - | TRBV27
CASSLAPGGSSYNEQFF | TGTGCCAGCAGCTTAGCGCCCGGGGGGAGCTCCTACAATGAGCAGTTCTTC | few | TRBJ2-1 | TRBD2 | TRBV7-6
CASSVVGAGGSETQYF | TGTGCCAGCAGCGTAGTGGGAGCGGGAGGATCTGAGACCCAGTACTTC | - | TRBJ2-5 | TRBD2 | TRBV9
CSVEPQGPNEKLFF | TGCAGCGTTGAACCCCAGGGTCCTAATGAAAAACTGTTTTTT | many | TRBJ1-4 | - | TRBV29-1
CATQTGFADTQYF | TGTGCCACTCAGACAGGGTTCGCAGATACGCAGTATTTT | few | TRBJ2-3 | TRBD1 | TRBV19
CASSLSTLDRDSSYEQYF | TGTGCCAGCAGCCTCTCAACTCTCGACAGGGATTCATCCTACGAGCAGTACTTC | many | TRBJ2-7 | TRBD1 | TRBV13
CASSPGPGNSPLHF | TGCGCCAGCAGCCCAGGGCCGGGGAATTCACCCCTCCACTTT | - | TRBJ1-6 | - | TRBV4-1
CASSAPGTSTNEKLFF | TGTGCCAGCAGCGCCCCAGGGACCTCAACTAATGAAAAACTGTTTTTT | many | TRBJ1-4 | - | TRBV3-1